A selection of T cell receptor beta chains follows, all from one sample in a study of CD8+ T cells in alopecia areata. TCRdb's table, derived via immunoSEQ multiplex PCR, lists solely in-frame clones and lacks some. The table has approximately 100,000 clones, roughly 56% seen once. The sequences come from CD8+ T cells sorted from blood, collected between weeks 55 and 65, from a patient treated with tofacitinib. These receptor sequences come from a human donor with alopecia areata. Both conserved end residues are part of each CDR3. The D gene is left open where the match is weak. Clone sizes are given selectively: once, few, many, or a class where the clone is expanded.

TRBV7-9	TRBJ2-2	TRBD2	.	TGTGCCAGCAGCACGGGACTAGCGCCCGGGGAGCTGTTTTTT	CASSTGLAPGELFF
TRBV13	TRBJ1-2	.	.	TGTGCCAGCAGCCTAATCTCCGTGGACAGACTCTACACCTTC	CASSLISVDRLYTF
TRBV14	TRBJ2-5	.	.	TGTGCCAGCAGTTTATTGGCGGGGGCCCCCCAAGAGACCCAGTACTTC	CASSLLAGAPQETQYF
TRBV27	TRBJ1-1	.	many	TGTGCCAGCAGTCTCACGTCTCGGCCGAACACTGAAGCTTTCTTT	CASSLTSRPNTEAFF
TRBV19	TRBJ2-3	.	.	TGTGCCAGTAGTATGGCGGGGGCCTACACAGATACGCAGTATTTT	CASSMAGAYTDTQYF
TRBV30	TRBJ1-1	.	once	TGTGCCTGGAGTGTGCCGAACTGGGAGGACACTGAAGCTTTCTTT	CAWSVPNWEDTEAFF
TRBV29-1	TRBJ1-1	.	few	TGCAGCGTAATAAGCCCGGGGACTGAAGCTTTCTTT	CSVISPGTEAFF
TRBV6-6	TRBJ1-1	.	.	TGTGCCAGCAGTTATGGAGAGGCTTTCTTT	CASSYGEAFF
TRBV15	TRBJ2-3	TRBD1	.	TGTGCCACCAGCAGAGAGGACAGGTCCACAGATACGCAGTATTTT	CATSREDRSTDTQYF
TRBV7-9	TRBJ1-1	.	few	TGTGCCAGCAGCTTAGTTGACACTGAAGCTTTCTTT	CASSLVDTEAFF
TRBV23-1	TRBJ1-2	.	few	TGCGCCAGCAGTCATCCAGGGTTTACGCATGGCTACACCTTC	CASSHPGFTHGYTF
TRBV4-2	TRBJ2-5	.	few	TGTGCCAGCAGCCAAGAGGGGCTAAGGAAAGAGACCCAGTACTTC	CASSQEGLRKETQYF
TRBV11-2	TRBJ1-5	.	.	TGTGCCAGCAGCTTCTCAGGGGATCCTCGTCAGCCCCAGCATTTT	CASSFSGDPRQPQHF